The rows below give T cell receptor beta chains drawn from one sample of a study of monozygotic twins with inflammatory bowel disease. With the 5' RACE reads reprocessed, TCRdb shows one record per CDR3 protein and no DNA. The clone table shows approximately 340,000 distinct CDR3 sequences, with the ten largest holding roughly 2%. Sequencing used blood. These receptors came from a human donor with ulcerative colitis or Crohn's disease, or a healthy co-twin of an affected twin (not recorded which). The CDR3 runs from the conserved cysteine through the conserved F or W. Each record gives: CDR3 length, V gene, J gene, CDR3 protein.

16	TRBV5-6	TRBJ2-1	CASSHRTEESYNEQFF
14	TRBV28	TRBJ2-2	CASRYSNRDGELFF
14	TRBV2	TRBJ2-1	CASTTGSGDNEQFF
13	TRBV20-1	TRBJ2-4	CSARQGAKNIQYF
14	TRBV19	TRBJ1-2	CASSITADAYVYTF
14	TRBV29-1	TRBJ1-2	CSVGSPGQGNGYTF
15	TRBV27	TRBJ2-7	CASSPWGLSSYEQYF
16	TRBV5-4	TRBJ2-2	CASSSGLSSPTGELFF
16	TRBV7-2	TRBJ2-3	CASSSNLGAATDTQYF
14	TRBV5-4	TRBJ2-2	CASRGVANTGELFF
12	TRBV5-5	TRBJ2-1	CASIALGNEQFF
13	TRBV20-1	TRBJ2-1	CSTGWRGNNEQFF
15	TRBV12-3/TRBV12-4	TRBJ2-3	CASSYGQGRADTQYF
14	TRBV5-1	TRBJ2-1	CASSLPTYYNEQFF
15	TRBV6-4	TRBJ2-1	CASSDTGEGYNEQFF
18	TRBV11-2	TRBJ2-1	CASSLEFVQGVHYNEQFF
15	TRBV20-1	TRBJ2-7	CSARHPGQGIYEQYF
13	TRBV7-2	TRBJ2-7	CASSLKALGEQYF
15	TRBV10-3	TRBJ2-3	CAISESTGVMDTQYF
17	TRBV4-1	TRBJ2-7	CASSQNKGTGVSYEQYF
16	TRBV9	TRBJ2-1	CASSVEFTANYNEQFF
14	TRBV6-1	TRBJ2-2	CASSRISGTGELFF
16	TRBV20-1	TRBJ2-5	CSAVIRGGAFEETQYF
13	TRBV18	TRBJ1-4	CASSPQGGEKLFF
14	TRBV7-2	TRBJ2-3	CASSPSRGTDTQYF
16	TRBV28	TRBJ2-7	CASSTKMGATSYEQYF
13	TRBV20-1	TRBJ2-4	CSAIQGRENIQYF
13	TRBV12-3/TRBV12-4	TRBJ2-7	CASSGLTPYEQYF
16	TRBV5-1	TRBJ1-4	CASSLGVTGGKEKLFF
17	TRBV23-1	TRBJ1-6	CASSQAIQQVMPSPLHF
16	TRBV5-1	TRBJ2-1	CASSLDTGGHNNEQFF
16	TRBV7-9	TRBJ2-1	CASQISRKGNRNEQFF
15	TRBV27	TRBJ2-1	CASSALMGGSDEQFF
11	TRBV5-1	TRBJ2-7	CASATGYEQYF
15	TRBV19	TRBJ1-5	CASSIRQGMNQPQHF
16	TRBV7-8	TRBJ2-2	CASSGKQGANTGELFF
17	TRBV9	TRBJ2-1	CASSPRDASGFYNEQFF
16	TRBV20-1	TRBJ2-7	CSARVGTSGGLDEQYF
15	TRBV7-2	TRBJ2-5	CASSLMRGGRETQYF
15	TRBV19	TRBJ1-6	CASSGRIGGNSPLHF
17	TRBV5-1	TRBJ2-2	CASSLGGGQGPTGELFF
15	TRBV6-1	TRBJ1-6	CASSPTGQGLSPLHF
17	TRBV4-1	TRBJ2-2	CASSPRGGGSNTGELFF
15	TRBV27	TRBJ1-1	CASKRDSIPNTEAFF
16	TRBV23-1	TRBJ1-4	CASSQPGGQGDEKLFF
15	TRBV21-1	TRBJ2-7	CASSKIRGNRGEQYF